These T cell receptor beta chains were read from a single sample in a study of Graves' ophthalmopathy and Graves' hyperthyroidism. TCRdb processed the multiplex PCR reads anew with MiXCR; each CDR3 protein has one entry. The profile shows hundreds of thousands of distinct CDR3 sequences, around a fifth of them singletons. Sequencing was performed on peripheral blood. The receptors derive from a woman under 30 with stable Graves' hyperthyroidism. Both conserved end residues are part of each CDR3. Fields, in order: D gene, clone size, V gene, CDR3 protein. D genes are given only for firm matches. Clone size is not always given. Where it is, it says once, few, many or a class for expanded clones.

TRBD2	many	TRBV15	CATSTSSGVSYEQYF
NA	many	TRBV29-1	CSVADYYNSPLHF
TRBD1	many	TRBV19	CASRGLGQADGAQHF
TRBD2	many	TRBV30	CAWSLREAGDTGELFF
TRBD1	few	TRBV12-3/TRBV12-4	CASSSPWTGTEAFF
TRBD2	many	TRBV7-3	CASSEGLAGEKQYF
NA	many	TRBV9	CASSVGTGELFF
NA	NA	TRBV27	CASSLVRESSPLHF
NA	NA	TRBV6-2/TRBV6-3	CASSYPSGLLYEQYF
NA	many	TRBV12-3/TRBV12-4	CASSLEQMANQPQHF
NA	many	TRBV7-8	CASSLLVEIKSSYEQYF
NA	many	TRBV2	CASSSWGPPETQYF
TRBD2	NA	TRBV20-1	CSARGAGGPSEQYF
NA	many	TRBV27	CASSLSNWGTGELFF
TRBD1	many	TRBV28	CASSLRTGSGSEAFF
NA	many	TRBV28	CASSPPGMDGGVNEAFF
NA	many	TRBV18	CASSPTGGVETQYF
NA	NA	TRBV28	CASSIGTPHRETQYF